These 13 T cell receptor beta chains share one sample of origin, sequenced in a study of PD-1 blockade in classical Hodgkin lymphoma. Profiled with immunoSEQ multiplex PCR; TCRdb holds only in-frame clones, not every one. Of a few thousand clones listed, roughly 70% were seen once; the top ten hold around a sixth. After autologous stem cell transplantation all patients relapsed, and prior brentuximab vedotin exposure differed between cohorts. The investigators isolated CD8+ T cells from thawed PBMCs using magnetic negative selection. Here the sequenced sample was CD8+ T cells from blood, taken at baseline. Receptors originate from a human donor with classical Hodgkin lymphoma.

V is TRBV4-2 and J is TRBJ1-2, with unresolved D. Trimming stripped 5 bases from V and 4 bases from J, with 17 bases between. The length of the CDR3 is 15 residues. Germline values: CDR1 LGHNA, CDR2 YNFKEQ. The CDR3 sequence: CASSKIGKKTYGYTF. CDR3 nucleotide sequence: TGTGCCAGCAGCAAGATCGGCAAAAAGACCTATGGCTACACCTTC.

The V gene is TRBV2, the J gene TRBJ2-7; D is perhaps TRBD2 (5 bases). Trimming removed 6 bases at V and 2 bases at J, with 11 bases between. This CDR3 comprises 13 residues. Germline values: CDR1 SNHLY, CDR2 FYNNEI. The CDR3 DNA follows: TGTGCCAGCAGGATGCGGGTCCCCTACGAGCAGTACTTC. Amino acid sequence: CASRMRVPYEQYF. Looking up the rest from reference TRBV2 and TRBJ2-7 gives the full variable domain: EPEVTQTPSHQVTQMGQEVILRCVPISNHLYFYWYRQILGQKVEFLVSFYNNEISEKSEIFDDQFSVERPDGSNFTLKIRSTKLEDSAMYFCASRMRVPYEQYFGPGTRLTVT.

The CDR3 DNA follows: TGTGCCAGCAGTGGGGGGACTAGCGGGGTATCCTACGAGCAGTACTTC. This gives the protein CASSGGTSGVSYEQYF. The gene calls are TRBV28 and TRBJ2-7; 13 bases map to TRBD2. The germline V gene has CDR1 MDHEN and CDR2 SYDVKM. The CDR3 length is 16 residues. V gave up 5 bases and J gave up 1 base; unmatched junction bases: 5.

The rearrangement joins TRBV5-6 to TRBJ2-2; D is possibly TRBD1 (5 bases). Germline V gives CDR1 SGHDT, CDR2 YYEEEE. The CDR3 spans 13 residues. V dropped 4 bases and J dropped 4 bases, with 8 bases sitting between them. CDR3 loop: CASSRGATGELFF. The CDR3 region has the DNA TGTGCCAGCAGCCGTGGGGCCACCGGGGAGCTGTTTTTT.

This clone was detected a few times. This rearrangement joins TRBV5-1 to TRBJ2-7; D possibly corresponds to TRBD1 (6 bases). The CDR3 extends over 14 amino acids. The germline V gene encodes CDR1 SGHRS and CDR2 YFSETQ. The V and J ends lost 4 bases and 3 bases respectively, with 14 bases between them. CDR3 protein: CASSPDRDNYEQYF. DNA for the CDR3: TGCGCCAGCAGCCCGGACCGGGACAACTACGAGCAGTACTTC.

The chain couples TRBV9 to TRBJ2-1; TRBD2 agrees at 7 bases. This CDR3 is built from 15 residues. Losses at the gene ends were 4 bases for V and 4 bases for J; bases not matched to a gene: 8. Germline V gene sequence: CDR1 SGDLS, CDR2 YYNGEE. The CDR3 DNA reads TGTGCCAGCAGCCTAGGACTAGGAGAATACAATGAGCAGTTCTTC. This translates into CASSLGLGEYNEQFF.

This rearrangement joins TRBV19 to TRBJ1-2, with 10 bases that match TRBD1. The CDR3 has 13 residues. J was trimmed by 8 bases and V by 5 bases; bases with no gene match: 5. Germline-derived CDR1 and CDR2 are LNHDA and SQIVND (reference sequence). The CDR3 sequence: CASSVGQGSGYTF. DNA of the CDR3: TGTGCCAGTAGTGTGGGACAGGGGAGCGGCTACACCTTC.

V and J are TRBV13 and TRBJ2-7, with 9 bases that match TRBD2. Germline V gene data show CDR1 as PRHDT and CDR2 as FYEKMQ (reference sequence). Trimming removed 3 bases from V and 3 bases from J; junction bases left unmatched: 9. This CDR3 comprises 16 residues. The CDR3 is CASSLGGGASGYEQYF. CDR3 DNA sequence: TGTGCCAGCAGCTTGGGCGGGGGGGCCTCCGGCTACGAGCAGTACTTC.

The chain recombines TRBV30 with TRBJ1-2, with D unresolved. The CDR3 runs to 10 residues. Trimming stripped 8 bases from V and 3 bases from J, with 7 bases between. Germline values: CDR1 GTSNPN, CDR2 SVGIG (reference sequence). The CDR3 DNA sequence: TGTGCCAGACTCGACTATGGCTACACCTTC. It yields the protein CARLDYGYTF.

This rearrangement joins TRBV7-5 to TRBJ2-7; the table assigns TRBD1, which was not confirmed against the DNA. TRBV7-5 is described as a pseudogene. This CDR3 comprises 14 residues. CDR3 nucleotides: TGTGCCAGCAGTACCGGGACAAGGTACTACGAGCAGTACTTC. Translated: CASSTGTRYYEQYF.

The sample holds a few counts of this clone. The J gene is TRBJ1-1, the V gene TRBV28; D might be TRBD1 (6 bases). Germline values: CDR1 MDHEN, CDR2 SYDVKM. V was cut by 2 bases and J by 8 bases, with 12 bases left in between. CDR3 length: 13 amino acids. The CDR3 DNA reads TGTGCCAGCAGTTTAACCACAGGGTTGGAAGCTTTCTTT. It is translated as CASSLTTGLEAFF.

V gene TRBV5-4 combines with J gene TRBJ1-1; the match to TRBD1 covers 7 bases. Germline V gene lookup returns CDR1 SGHNT and CDR2 YYREEE (reference sequence). This CDR3 has 12 amino acids. Trimming removed 4 bases from V and 4 bases from J; junction bases left unmatched: 1. The CDR3 DNA follows: TGTGCCAGCAGCCCAGGGGGCACTGAAGCTTTCTTT. Its translation is CASSPGGTEAFF. The entire variable domain, with the rest obtained from reference TRBV5-4 and TRBJ1-1, is as follows: ETGVTQSPTHLIKTRGQQVTLRCSSQSGHNTVSWYQQALGQGPQFIFQYYREEENGRGNFPPRFSGLQFPNYSSELNVNALELDDSALYLCASSPGGTEAFFGQGTRLTVV.

This chain joins TRBV9 and TRBJ2-5; 8 nucleotides match TRBD2. CDR3 length equals 14 residues. Germline CDR1 SGDLS, CDR2 YYNGEE. Trimming at V came to 3 bases and at J to 4 bases, leaving 5 bases not matched to a gene. Here the CDR3 reads CASSAIAGLETQYF. The CDR3 bases are TGTGCCAGCAGCGCAATAGCGGGGTTAGAGACCCAGTACTTC.